This TCR beta chain was retrieved from a study of blood T cells in healthy people across ages (dated by TCRdb to between 2015 and 2017). Turning to the overall study: In model experiments, template switching captured roughly one uniquely barcoded TCR beta cDNA molecule for every two T cells. To track age-related changes in TCR beta repertoire diversity, the study relied on deep sequencing normalized with unique cDNA molecular identifiers. The donors were divided into four age groups: young (average approximately 17 years), middle-aged (under 40), aged (around 59) and long-lived (more than 75). To avoid experimental bias, donors of different ages were distributed randomly across sequencing lanes. Using the same blood draw, the study looked at two additional independent replicas of 1 million unique cDNA reads for two donors, one aged 18 to 29 and the other aged 80 or older. The paper as a whole reports these results and caveats: Since profiling was done on bulk unsorted PBMCs, naive and antigen-experienced compartments could not be conclusively compared. Total diversity estimates from one million sequenced T cells were considered lower bounds and underestimates. Compared with the aged group, more naive CD4+ T cells, fewer expanded clones and increased TCR diversity were shown by the long-lived group, suggesting age selection. The percentage of naive T cells measured by flow cytometry correlated strongly with observed TCR beta diversity. Because the CMV infection status of the donors was unknown, age-related changes in expanded clonotypes may potentially have been confounded. As age increased, observed TCR beta diversity per million T cells dropped in a roughly linear way, and a significant reduction was already evident by age 40.

In its sample, this clonotype was seen a few times. Its antigen remains undetermined. No base quality values were provided; no much bigger clone lies one nucleotide off. The library was prepared using 5' RACE. Data came from an Illumina HiSeq 2500. The second PCR ran for roughly 7 to 11 cycles and used a J-beta primer mix along with a sample-barcoded 5' primer. Each TCR beta cDNA molecule received a unique molecular identifier from a template-switch 5' adaptor carrying 12 random nucleotides. At least 2.5 million CDR3-containing paired-end reads were obtained from each sample. First-strand cDNA synthesis was performed from all RNA using the Mint cDNA synthesis kit, with priming by a TRBC-specific oligonucleotide. Following uracil-DNA glycosylase treatment, all cDNA underwent a first 18-cycle PCR with the universal primers M1SS and BC2_uni_R. The study's own analysis went as follows. Each sample was normalized by randomly selecting 1 million high-quality reads, each carrying a distinct molecular identifier. Instead of being binned into consensus sequences, reads with shared molecular identifiers were discarded. MiTCR, run with a Q25 quality threshold and the strictest error-elimination algorithm, handled CDR3 identification, clonotype clustering and error correction. A nonparametric unseen species model using Euler transformation provided a lower-bound estimate of total TCR beta diversity. The public reads were reanalyzed by TCRdb: fastp trimming at Q25, MiXCR alignment, in-frame beta chains only. Every entry covers one CDR3 protein and lists the most common genes and DNA from its rows. TCRdb's processing, not the authors', yielded these V and J calls. Across this sample there are 1,500,000 or so distinct CDR3 sequences, with almost 60% seen only once. The ten top clones hold approximately 7% of the sample.

Compared with germline, V lacks 6 bases and J lacks 7 bases; bases without a gene match: 9. Via the germline V gene, CDR1 is MDHEN and CDR2 SYDVKM. Its CDR3 holds 15 amino acids, cysteine through phenylalanine. Only the CDR3 portion is preserved as DNA: 45 bases, with reading frame beginning at the first base. Donors were 35 to 40 systemically healthy Caucasian individuals from Russia aged roughly 6 to 90 years. Ten milliliters of peripheral blood were drawn from each donor into EDTA-treated Vacutainer tubes. Ficoll-Paque density-gradient centrifugation was used to isolate PBMCs, with at least 6 million per sample. Total RNA, at least 5 micrograms per sample, was extracted from PBMCs with Trizol reagent. For every donor, flow cytometry on a PBMC aliquot measured the percentage of naive CD45RAhigh/CD27high T cells.

The chain links TRBV28 with TRBJ2-2, with TRBD2 identical over 9 junction bases. The receptor comes from a man between 18 and 35 years old in good health. The sequenced material came from blood. The DNA reads as follows: TGTGCCAGCAGCGCAAGCGGGGGGTTTGTCGGGGAGCTGTTTTTT. This translates into CASSASGGFVGELFF.